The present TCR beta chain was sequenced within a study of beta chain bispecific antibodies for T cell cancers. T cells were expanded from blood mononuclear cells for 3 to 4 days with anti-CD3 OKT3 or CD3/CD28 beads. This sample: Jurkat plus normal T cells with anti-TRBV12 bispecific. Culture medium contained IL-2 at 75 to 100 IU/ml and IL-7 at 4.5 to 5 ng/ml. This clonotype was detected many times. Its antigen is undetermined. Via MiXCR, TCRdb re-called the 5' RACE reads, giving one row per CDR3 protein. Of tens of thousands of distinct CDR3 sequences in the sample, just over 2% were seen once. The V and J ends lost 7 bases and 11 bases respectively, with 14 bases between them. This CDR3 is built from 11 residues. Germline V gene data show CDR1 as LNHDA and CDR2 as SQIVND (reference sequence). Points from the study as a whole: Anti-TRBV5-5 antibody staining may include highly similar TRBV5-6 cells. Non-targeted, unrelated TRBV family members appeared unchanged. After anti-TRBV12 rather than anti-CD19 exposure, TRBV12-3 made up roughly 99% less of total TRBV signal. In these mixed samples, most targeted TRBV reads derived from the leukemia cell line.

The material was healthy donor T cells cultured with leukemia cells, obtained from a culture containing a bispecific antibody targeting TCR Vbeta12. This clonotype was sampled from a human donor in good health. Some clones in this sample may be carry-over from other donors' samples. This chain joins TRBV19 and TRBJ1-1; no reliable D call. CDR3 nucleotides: TGTGCCAGTACCGCCGGCGCCGGGGCTTTCTTT. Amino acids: CASTAGAGAFF.